The 25 T cell receptor beta chains in this list originate from one sample, sequenced in a study of monozygotic twins with inflammatory bowel disease. From its re-call of the 5' RACE reads, TCRdb lists each CDR3 protein once, without DNA. This sample's table reports about 160,000 distinct CDR3 sequences. The sequenced sample was blood. The receptors stem from a human donor with ulcerative colitis or Crohn's disease, or a healthy co-twin of an affected twin (not recorded which).

This rearrangement joins TRBV20-1 to TRBJ1-1. Germline V gene lookup returns CDR1 DFQATT and CDR2 SNEGSKA (reference sequence). The CDR3 extends over 13 amino acids. CDR3 protein: CSARTDLWAEAFF.

The genes are TRBV6-1 and TRBJ2-1; without DNA, the TCRdb call of TRBD2 cannot be checked. CDR1 MNHNS and CDR2 SASEGT come from the germline V gene. This CDR3 contains 13 residues. CDR3 sequence reads: CASSGELGFEQFF.

The chain has TRBV6-5 and TRBJ2-1. The germline gives CDR1 MNHEY, CDR2 SVGAGI. The length of the CDR3 is 16 residues. Here the CDR3 reads CASSYSAAISYNEQFF.

The chain has TRBV5-1 and TRBJ1-2; TCRdb returns TRBD1, unconfirmable since there is no DNA. This CDR3 has 13 residues. The germline CDR1 and CDR2 sequences are SGHRS and YFSETQ. The CDR3 protein is CASSLREGNGYTF.

The chain uses TRBV14 and TRBJ2-7; checking the TCRdb D call of TRBD1 is not possible without DNA. The CDR3 is 16 amino acids. CDR1 and CDR2 from the germline V gene are SGHDN and FVKESK. This CDR3 is CASSPAHLTGPYEQYF.

The chain couples TRBV29-1 to TRBJ2-1; there is no DNA to check the TCRdb D call of TRBD1. Looked up from germline, CDR1 is SQVTM and CDR2 is ANQGSEA. This CDR3 is 14 amino acids long. This CDR3 reads CSVVRGGAGNEQFF.

The chain links TRBV7-2 to TRBJ1-1; as DNA is missing, the TRBD1 call by TCRdb cannot be tested. The CDR3 loop spans 15 amino acids. Germline loops: CDR1 SGHTA, CDR2 FQGNSA. The CDR3: CASSPSTGLNTEAFF.

The chain recombines TRBV5-4 with TRBJ2-3; TCRdb selects TRBD2, and the lack of DNA leaves this call unchecked. CDR1 and CDR2 (germline): SGHNT, YYREEE (reference sequence). This CDR3 spans 15 amino acids. This chain's CDR3 is CASSIESGSTDTQYF.

V and J are TRBV20-1 and TRBJ2-1. The germline CDR1 and CDR2 sequences are DFQATT and SNEGSKA (reference sequence). CDR3 length: 14 amino acids. CDR3 protein: CSASSGGAYNEQFF.

The chain uses TRBV5-1 and TRBJ2-5; as DNA is missing, the TRBD2 call by TCRdb cannot be tested. The CDR3 extends over 14 amino acids. Germline loops: CDR1 SGHRS, CDR2 YFSETQ. The CDR3 sequence: CASSSLAVQGTQYF.

CDR3 amino acids: CASSEGAGSDTQYF. The V and J genes are TRBV2 and TRBJ2-3; TCRdb picks TRBD1, but there is no DNA to check that call. Germline CDR1 and CDR2: SNHLY and FYNNEI. CDR3 length equals 14 residues.

The chain has TRBV29-1 and TRBJ2-7; TCRdb calls TRBD1, which cannot be checked without DNA. This CDR3 contains 13 residues. The germline V gene encodes CDR1 SQVTM and CDR2 ANQGSEA. The CDR3 loop reads CSVDGGRFYEQYF.

V and J are TRBV30 and TRBJ2-5. The CDR3 is 12 residues long. Per germline, CDR1 GTSNPN and CDR2 SVGIG (reference sequence). CDR3 region: CAWAVYQETQYF.

The V and J genes are TRBV27 and TRBJ2-7; TCRdb picks TRBD2, but there is no DNA to check that call. The CDR3 runs 15 residues. Per germline, CDR1 MNHEY and CDR2 SMNVEV (reference sequence). Here the CDR3 reads CASSLTSGRIHEQYF.

This chain connects TRBV19 to TRBJ1-1; the D gene TCRdb calls, TRBD1, cannot be checked with no DNA. This CDR3 is 13 amino acids long. The germline V gene encodes CDR1 LNHDA and CDR2 SQIVND (reference sequence). CDR3 loop: CASSTPGQGEAFF.

V gene TRBV29-1 combines with J gene TRBJ2-5; TCRdb calls TRBD1, which cannot be checked without DNA. From germline, CDR1 is SQVTM and CDR2 ANQGSEA. The CDR3 length is 17 residues. The CDR3 here is CSVEAWAFGTTTETQYF.

V and J are TRBV20-1 and TRBJ1-6; absent DNA, TCRdb's TRBD1 call cannot be checked. This CDR3 has 14 residues. Germline V gene sequence: CDR1 DFQATT, CDR2 SNEGSKA (reference sequence). The CDR3: CSARSQGAASLLHF.

This chain connects TRBV12-3 or TRBV12-4 to TRBJ2-7; absent DNA, TCRdb's TRBD2 call cannot be checked. CDR3 length: 15 amino acids. CDR3 protein: CASSLEASGIYEQYF.

The gene calls are TRBV5-1 and TRBJ1-5; TCRdb returns TRBD1, unconfirmable since there is no DNA. Germline CDR1 is SGHRS and CDR2 is YFSETQ. The CDR3 length is 14 residues. The chain's CDR3 is CASSLEGVSQPQHF.

This rearrangement joins TRBV5-1 to TRBJ2-3. CDR3 length: 16 residues. CDR1 is SGHRS, CDR2 YFSETQ, per germline. This chain's CDR3 is CASSLVKDEGTDTQYF.

J is TRBJ1-1 and V is TRBV6-5. Germline CDR1 reads MNHEY; CDR2 reads SVGAGI. The length of the CDR3 is 15 residues. The CDR3 region is CASSYFSGLNTEAFF.

The CDR3: CSAGGTANRGTNSPLHF. The chain couples TRBV20-1 to TRBJ1-6; no DNA is available, so the TRBD1 call from TCRdb remains unchecked. The CDR3 has 17 residues. Germline V gene lookup returns CDR1 DFQATT and CDR2 SNEGSKA (reference sequence).

The genes are TRBV7-2 and TRBJ2-3. This CDR3 has 13 amino acids. The germline gives CDR1 SGHTA, CDR2 FQGNSA. CDR3 in amino acids: CASSLELLSTQYF.

V gene TRBV5-1 combines with J gene TRBJ2-2; the D call from TCRdb, TRBD2, cannot be confirmed without DNA. The CDR3 has 15 amino acids. CDR1 and CDR2 from the germline V gene are SGHRS and YFSETQ. This CDR3 is CASSDLAGGTGELFF.

The V gene is TRBV7-3, the J gene TRBJ2-2; with no DNA, the TCRdb D assignment of TRBD2 cannot be verified. CDR3 size: 16 residues. CDR1 and CDR2 from the germline V gene are SGHTA and FQGTGA. CDR3 protein: CASSLSVGGGTGELFF.